The rows below give T cell receptor beta chains drawn from one sample of a study of OX40 agonist ivuxolimab in advanced cancers. The data were produced by immunoSEQ multiplex PCR, yet TCRdb's version contains in-frame clones alone and is incomplete. Of roughly 76,000 clones listed, 85% to 90% are singletons. Sample: CD4+ or CD8+ T cells sorted from blood, taken in a trial of the OX40 agonist ivuxolimab. Every receptor here comes from an adult with an advanced solid tumor such as melanoma, head and neck, liver or kidney cancer. Both conserved end residues are part of each CDR3. Each record gives: V gene, clone size, CDR3 length, D gene, J gene, CDR3 DNA, CDR3 protein. D genes are given only for firm matches. A clone size is listed for some rows: how often the clone was seen (once, few, many), or a class if it is expanded.

TRBV7-3	NA	14	NA	TRBJ2-2	TGTGCCAGCAGCCCCGACCCGAACACCGGGGAGCTGTTTTTT	CASSPDPNTGELFF
TRBV7-2	once	15	NA	TRBJ2-1	TGTGCCAGCAGCCTTACCTTGGACGGCTACAATGAGCAGTTCTTC	CASSLTLDGYNEQFF
TRBV19	NA	14	NA	TRBJ1-2	TGTGCCAGTAGTTACGACGGAGTTAACTATGGCTACACCTTC	CASSYDGVNYGYTF
TRBV6-1	NA	14	TRBD1	TRBJ2-7	TGTGCCAGCACGACCAGGGGGCCGTCCTACGAGCAGTACTTC	CASTTRGPSYEQYF
TRBV11-3	once	20	TRBD2	TRBJ2-1	TGTGCCAGCAGCTTAGAAATGGCTAGCGGGATCCGAAGCTCCTACAATGAGCAGTTCTTC	CASSLEMASGIRSSYNEQFF
TRBV14	NA	17	NA	TRBJ1-2	TGTGCCAGCAGCCAAGATCGATTTTCATGGGACACCTATGGCTACACCTTC	CASSQDRFSWDTYGYTF
TRBV19	NA	19	NA	TRBJ1-5	TGTGCCAGTAGTATAGCGAACGTCCAACTCACGATTAGCAATCAGCCCCAGCATTTT	CASSIANVQLTISNQPQHF
TRBV11-3	NA	15	TRBD1	TRBJ2-1	TGTGCCAGCAGCTTCGAGGGGGCGCAGGACAATGAGCAGTTCTTC	CASSFEGAQDNEQFF
TRBV11-2	NA	18	NA	TRBJ1-2	TGTGCCAGCAGCTTAGCGGGTCGGGGAGGGAACCCTAACTATGGCTACACCTTC	CASSLAGRGGNPNYGYTF
TRBV6-4	NA	14	TRBD1	TRBJ1-6	TGTGCCAGCAGTGTTACAGGGGGGAATTCACCCCTCCACTTT	CASSVTGGNSPLHF
TRBV15	NA	18	TRBD2	TRBJ2-1	TGTGCCACCAGCAGAGACTTTTCGCGGGGGAGCTCCTACAATGAGCAGTTCTTC	CATSRDFSRGSSYNEQFF
TRBV6-5	NA	13	NA	TRBJ1-1	TGTGCCAGCATCCGGGCTGGTGACACTGAAGCTTTCTTT	CASIRAGDTEAFF
TRBV5-4	NA	16	TRBD2	TRBJ2-3	TGTGCCAGCAGTTCAGAGCGGGGGGCCTTCACAGATACGCAGTATTTT	CASSSERGAFTDTQYF
TRBV7-2	NA	14	NA	TRBJ2-1	TGTGCCAGCAGCTGGACTCGCTCCTACAATGAGCAGTTCTTC	CASSWTRSYNEQFF
TRBV5-4	NA	13	NA	TRBJ2-3	TGTGCCAGCAGCCGCGGGGCCACAGATACGCAGTATTTT	CASSRGATDTQYF
TRBV6-5	NA	14	NA	TRBJ1-2	TGTGCCAGCAGTACCGGGGGCGGATACTATGGCTACACCTTC	CASSTGGGYYGYTF
TRBV6-6	NA	12	NA	TRBJ1-2	TGTGCCAGCAGTACAGGGAACTATGGCTACACCTTC	CASSTGNYGYTF
TRBV7-7	NA	13	NA	TRBJ2-3	TGTGCCAGCAGCCCAAGCGAGGGGAATAAACAGTATTTT	CASSPSEGNKQYF